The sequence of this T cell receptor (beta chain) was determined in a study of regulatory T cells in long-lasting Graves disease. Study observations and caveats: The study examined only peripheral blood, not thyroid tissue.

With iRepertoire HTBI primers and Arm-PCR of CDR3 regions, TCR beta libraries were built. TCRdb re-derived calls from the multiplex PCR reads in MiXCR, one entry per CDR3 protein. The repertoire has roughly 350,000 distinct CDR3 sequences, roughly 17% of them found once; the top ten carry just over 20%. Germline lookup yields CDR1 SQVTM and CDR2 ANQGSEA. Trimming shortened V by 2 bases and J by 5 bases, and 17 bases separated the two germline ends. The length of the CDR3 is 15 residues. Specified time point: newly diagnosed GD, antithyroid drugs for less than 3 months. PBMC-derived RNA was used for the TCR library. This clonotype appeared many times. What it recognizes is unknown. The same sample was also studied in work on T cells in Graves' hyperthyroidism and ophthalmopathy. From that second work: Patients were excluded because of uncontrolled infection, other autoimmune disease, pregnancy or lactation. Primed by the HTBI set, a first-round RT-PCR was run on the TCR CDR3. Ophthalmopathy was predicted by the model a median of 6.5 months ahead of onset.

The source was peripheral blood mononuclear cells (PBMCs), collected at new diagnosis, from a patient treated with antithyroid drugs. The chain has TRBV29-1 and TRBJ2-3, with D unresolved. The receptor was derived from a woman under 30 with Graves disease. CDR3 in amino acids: CSVELWDSRIDTQYF. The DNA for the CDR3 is TGCAGCGTTGAACTATGGGATAGCCGTATAGATACGCAGTATTTT.